The present T cell receptor beta chain was sequenced within a study of radiotherapy plus CTLA-4 blockade in lung cancer. Study observations and caveats: Among blood TCR repertoires after radiotherapy plus ipilimumab, tumor-derived clones expanded.

TCRdb's copy holds only in-frame clones and misses some; the assay was immunoSEQ multiplex PCR. This table holds tens of thousands of clones, more than 60% found once. The germline V gene encodes CDR1 SGDLS and CDR2 YYNGEE. With V trimmed by 3 bases and J by 3 bases, 5 bases remained unmatched. The CDR3 loop spans 15 amino acids. Turning to this clone: Its antigen is unknown.

This TCR came from a human donor with non-small cell lung cancer who had a partial response to radiotherapy plus ipilimumab. Material: peripheral blood, obtained from a patient treated with radiotherapy plus ipilimumab. The chain uses TRBV9 and TRBJ2-7, with 11 bases identical to TRBD1. DNA of the CDR3: TGTGCCAGCAGCGAGGAGGGACAGGGGGGCTACGAGCAGTACTTC. It translates to CASSEEGQGGYEQYF.